The 2 T cell receptor beta chains reported below all come from one sample, sequenced in a study of a mutant IDH1 vaccine in newly diagnosed glioma. Some clones are missing from TCRdb's copy, which holds only in-frame ones; the method was immunoSEQ multiplex PCR. The data hold tens of thousands of clones, with less than 90% observed a single time. These TCRs' antigens remain unknown. Time point defined: week 23, last vaccination. Each dose delivered 300 ug of mutant IDH1 20-mer peptide subcutaneously with imiquimod. The sample here was PBMCs, taken from a glioma patient whose treatment included an IDH1 peptide vaccine. The receptors stem from a young woman with glioma.

The chain recombines TRBV2 with TRBJ2-2; D possibly corresponds to TRBD2 (5 bases). Germline CDR1 SNHLY, CDR2 FYNNEI. Trimming took 7 bases from V and 1 from J, leaving 13 bases between them. The CDR3 spans 15 residues. The CDR3 loop reads CASTPRGGNTGELFF. As DNA, the CDR3 is TGTGCCAGCACCCCCAGAGGAGGGAACACCGGGGAGCTGTTTTTT.

V is TRBV20-1 and J is TRBJ2-1; the D is unclear. Trimming removed 5 bases at V and 7 bases at J, with 6 bases between. In germline, CDR1 is DFQATT, CDR2 SNEGSKA (reference sequence). The CDR3 has 10 residues. The CDR3 nucleotides are TGCAGTGCTGTCAAGAATGAGCAGTTCTTC. This codes for CSAVKNEQFF.